The clone carrying this TCR beta chain has only a few counts. This entry comes from a study of T-cell reconstitution after alpha-beta-depleted transplantation in children. CDR1 is SGHAT, CDR2 FQNNGV, per germline. The V segment lost 4 bases and the J segment 16 bases; nucleotides outside the gene matches: 10. The CDR3 loop spans 12 amino acids. Unique molecular identifiers featured in how the TCRbeta library was prepared. Each CDR3 protein gets one entry after TCRdb re-called the PCR reads with MiXCR. The sample includes a few hundred thousand distinct CDR3 sequences, roughly 24% of them seen just once.

The specimen comprised PBMCs, sampled before TCRalphabeta/CD19-depleted stem cell transplant. The TCR comes from a girl aged 2 to 9 with Fanconi anemia, due to receive a stem cell transplant. The chain carries TRBV11-2 and TRBJ2-1; 7 bases map to TRBD2. CDR3 region: CASSSRAGLIFF. CDR3 nucleotide sequence: TGTGCCAGCAGCTCCAGAGCGGGATTAATATTCTTC. The complete variable domain, with remaining parts taken from reference TRBV11-2 and TRBJ2-1, reads EAGVAQSPRYKIIEKRQSVAFWCNPISGHATLYWYQQILGQGPKLLIQFQNNGVVDDSQLPKDRFSAERLKGVDSTLKIQPAKLEDSAVYLCASSSRAGLIFFGPGTRLTVL.